A single sample gave rise to the 10 T cell receptor beta chains below, sequenced in a study of beta chain features in type 1 diabetes. The authors reverse transcribed all of the isolated RNA, so sequencing captured expressed TCRB transcripts. Sequencing was performed with immunoSEQ multiplex PCR; in TCRdb, only in-frame clones are kept and a portion is missing. The sample yields hundreds of thousands of clones, approximately 28% seen once. The sequencing sample was made of naive CD4+ T cells from blood. Receptors were obtained from a man younger than 35 in good health.

This chain connects TRBV7-2 to TRBJ2-1; TRBD2 matches 12 bases. CDR3 size: 16 residues. The J segment lost 8 bases and the V segment lost 3 bases, leaving 8 bases of the junction unmatched. Per germline, CDR1 SGHTA and CDR2 FQGNSA. The CDR3 sequence: CASSLGLAGGPDEQFF. CDR3 DNA sequence: TGTGCCAGCAGCTTGGGGCTAGCGGGAGGGCCGGATGAGCAGTTCTTC.

This clone was seen only once. The chain couples TRBV9 to TRBJ2-3, with 15 bases that match TRBD2. Germline V gene data show CDR1 as SGDLS and CDR2 as YYNGEE. The ends lost 0 bases at V and 2 bases at J; junction bases unmatched: 7. CDR3 length: 19 amino acids. CDR3: CASSVDGTSGRRPTDTQYF. The CDR3 nucleotides read TGTGCCAGCAGCGTAGATGGGACTAGCGGGAGGCGCCCCACAGATACGCAGTATTTT.

The chain has TRBV9 and TRBJ2-3, with 10 bases fitting TRBD1. The CDR3 loop spans 16 amino acids. V was pared by 0 bases and J by 3 bases, with 4 bases of the junction left unmatched. The V gene's germline CDR1 is SGDLS and CDR2 YYNGEE. The CDR3: CASSVEGTGVTDTQYF. In DNA form, the CDR3 reads TGTGCCAGCAGCGTAGAGGGGACAGGGGTGACAGATACGCAGTATTTT.

This clone showed up just a few times. The chain carries TRBV29-1 and TRBJ2-7; D is uncertain. The CDR3 is 13 residues long. CDR1 SQVTM and CDR2 ANQGSEA come from the germline V gene. Trimming pared 7 bases from V and 7 bases from J, leaving 20 bases between. CDR3 residues: CSASTDPAGEQYF. The CDR3 DNA reads as TGCAGCGCCAGTACGGACCCTGCTGGAGAGCAGTACTTC.

DNA of the CDR3: TGTGCCATCAGCCAGCCGGGACAGGGTTATGGCTACACCTTC. The encoded protein is CAISQPGQGYGYTF. The chain carries TRBV10-3 and TRBJ1-2; 9 nucleotides match TRBD1. In germline, CDR1 is ENHRY, CDR2 SYGVKD. The CDR3 covers 14 residues. Germline trimming cut 6 bases from V and 5 bases from J; bases unmatched to any gene: 7.

Only a few counts were recorded for this clone. The J gene is TRBJ2-7, the V gene TRBV29-1; weak D call: TRBD1 (5 bases). Germline lookup yields CDR1 SQVTM and CDR2 ANQGSEA. The CDR3 runs 13 residues. The V end was cut by 5 bases, the J end by 0 bases, with 11 bases between. This CDR3 reads CSVLGRVSYEQYF. The CDR3 DNA sequence: TGCAGCGTTTTAGGCAGGGTCTCCTACGAGCAGTACTTC.

This clone has only a few counts. The rearrangement uses TRBV5-1 and TRBJ2-1; 7 bases align to TRBD1. The CDR3 has 15 amino acids. The trim removed 7 bases at V and 0 bases at J, leaving 7 bases unmatched. The germline V gene has CDR1 SGHRS and CDR2 YFSETQ. CDR3 in DNA: TGCGCCAGCGGATGGGACAGTAACTCCTACAATGAGCAGTTCTTC. Translated, it gives CASGWDSNSYNEQFF.

This clone was seen repeatedly, ten times or more. The rearrangement joins TRBV30 to TRBJ2-7, with D perhaps being TRBD1 or TRBD2 (5 bases each). Looked up from germline, CDR1 is GTSNPN and CDR2 is SVGIG (reference sequence). This CDR3 spans 14 amino acids. The germline V and J ends were trimmed by 5 bases and 3 bases, with 17 bases remaining between them. CDR3 loop: CAWGRGGRGYEQYF. DNA for the CDR3: TGTGCCTGGGGTCGCGGAGGAAGGGGCTACGAGCAGTACTTC.

Concerning this clone itself: The same CDR3 arises from other DNA sequences in this sample as well. This chain joins TRBV20-1 and TRBJ2-7; no firm D call. The CDR3 contains 11 residues. The germline V gene encodes CDR1 DFQATT and CDR2 SNEGSKA (reference sequence). V dropped 0 bases and J dropped 4 bases, with 4 bases sitting between them. CDR3 DNA: TGCAGTGCTAGAGATTCGTACGAGCAGTACTTC. As protein: CSARDSYEQYF.

V gene TRBV29-1 combines with J gene TRBJ2-3; D is ambiguous. The CDR3 totals 12 residues. CDR1 and CDR2 (germline): SQVTM, ANQGSEA. V was shortened by 4 bases and J by 4 bases, with 9 bases between the two germline ends. The CDR3 loop reads CSVGEVADTQYF. Here the CDR3 DNA reads TGCAGCGTTGGCGAAGTTGCAGATACGCAGTATTTT.